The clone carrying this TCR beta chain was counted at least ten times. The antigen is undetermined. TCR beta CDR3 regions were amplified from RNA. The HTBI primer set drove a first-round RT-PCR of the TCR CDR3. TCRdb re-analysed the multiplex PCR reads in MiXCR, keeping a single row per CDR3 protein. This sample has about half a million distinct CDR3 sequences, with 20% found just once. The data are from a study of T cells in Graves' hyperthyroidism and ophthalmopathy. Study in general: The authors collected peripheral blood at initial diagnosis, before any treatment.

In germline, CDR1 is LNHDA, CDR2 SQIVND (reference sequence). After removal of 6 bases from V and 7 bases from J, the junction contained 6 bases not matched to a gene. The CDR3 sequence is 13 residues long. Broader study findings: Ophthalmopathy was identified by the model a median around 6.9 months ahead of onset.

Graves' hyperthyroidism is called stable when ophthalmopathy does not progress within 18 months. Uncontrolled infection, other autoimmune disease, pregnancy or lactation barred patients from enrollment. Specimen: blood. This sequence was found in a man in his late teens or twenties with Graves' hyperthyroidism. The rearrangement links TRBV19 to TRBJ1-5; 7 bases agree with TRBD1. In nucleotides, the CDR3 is TGTGCCAGTAGCCACAGGGGCGAACAGCCCCAGCATTTT. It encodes CASSHRGEQPQHF.